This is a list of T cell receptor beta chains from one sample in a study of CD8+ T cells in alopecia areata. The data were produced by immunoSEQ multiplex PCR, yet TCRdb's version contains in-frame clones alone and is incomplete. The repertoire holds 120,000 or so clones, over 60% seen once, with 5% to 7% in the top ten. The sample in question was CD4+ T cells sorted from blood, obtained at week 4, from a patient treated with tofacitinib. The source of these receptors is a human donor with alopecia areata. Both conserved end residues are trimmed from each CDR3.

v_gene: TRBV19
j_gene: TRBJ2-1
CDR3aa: ASSPGGLYNEQF

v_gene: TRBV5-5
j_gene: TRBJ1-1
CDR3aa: ASSLVMNTEAF

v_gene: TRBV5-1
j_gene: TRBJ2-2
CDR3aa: ASSLGHTNTGELF

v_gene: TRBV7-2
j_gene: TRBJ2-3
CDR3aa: ASSLVTGQGANTQY

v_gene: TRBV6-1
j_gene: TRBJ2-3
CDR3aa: ASSADRGRDTQY

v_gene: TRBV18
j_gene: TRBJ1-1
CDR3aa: ASSPGTGAF

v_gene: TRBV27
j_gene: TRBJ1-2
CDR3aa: ASSTAALGGYT

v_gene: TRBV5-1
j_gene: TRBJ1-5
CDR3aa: ASSLGGAGSNQPQH

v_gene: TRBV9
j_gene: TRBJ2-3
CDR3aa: ASSASARFTDTQY

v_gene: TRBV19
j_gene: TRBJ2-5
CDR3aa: ASGQGQETQY

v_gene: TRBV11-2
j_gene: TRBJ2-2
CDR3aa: ASSRDRTGELF

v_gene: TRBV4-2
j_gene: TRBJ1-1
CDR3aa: ASSVAGVSNTEAF

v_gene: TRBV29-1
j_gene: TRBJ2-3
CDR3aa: SIDDRGITDTQY

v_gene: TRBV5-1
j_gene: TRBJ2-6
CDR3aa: ASSLANSGANVLT

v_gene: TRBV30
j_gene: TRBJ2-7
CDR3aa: AWDRDRGSYEQY

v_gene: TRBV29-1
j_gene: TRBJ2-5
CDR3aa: SGSQDQETQY

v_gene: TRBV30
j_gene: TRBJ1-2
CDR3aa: AWSAYRGGYT

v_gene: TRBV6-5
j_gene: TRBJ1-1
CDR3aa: ASSRTGEELF

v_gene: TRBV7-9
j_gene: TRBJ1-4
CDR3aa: ASSPGATNEKLF

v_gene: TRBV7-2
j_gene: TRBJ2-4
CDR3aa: ASSVRLAGASKNIQY

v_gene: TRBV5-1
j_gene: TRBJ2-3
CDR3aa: ASSNSKGTDTQY

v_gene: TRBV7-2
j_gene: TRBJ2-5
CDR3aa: ASSFSGRQETQY

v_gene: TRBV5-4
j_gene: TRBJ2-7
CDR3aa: ASRQGTASYEQY

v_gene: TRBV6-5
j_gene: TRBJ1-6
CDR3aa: ASSYPNSPLH

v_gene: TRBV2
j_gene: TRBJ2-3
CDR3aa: ASNVYGYTQY

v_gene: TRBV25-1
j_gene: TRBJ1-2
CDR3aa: ASSGGQGLVGYT

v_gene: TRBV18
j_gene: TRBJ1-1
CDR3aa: ASSKLGEAEAF